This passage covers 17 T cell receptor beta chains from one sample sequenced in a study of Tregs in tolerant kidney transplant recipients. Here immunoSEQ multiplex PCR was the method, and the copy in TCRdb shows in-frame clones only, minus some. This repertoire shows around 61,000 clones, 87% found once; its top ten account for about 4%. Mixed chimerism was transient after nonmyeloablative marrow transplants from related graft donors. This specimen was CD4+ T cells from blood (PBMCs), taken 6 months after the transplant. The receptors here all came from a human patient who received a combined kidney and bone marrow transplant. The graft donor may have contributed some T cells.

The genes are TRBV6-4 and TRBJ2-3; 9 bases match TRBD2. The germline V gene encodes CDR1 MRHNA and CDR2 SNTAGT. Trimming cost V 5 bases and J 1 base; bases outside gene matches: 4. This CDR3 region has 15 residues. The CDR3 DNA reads TGTGCCAGCAGTCGACTAGCGGAACGCACAGATACGCAGTATTTT. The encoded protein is CASSRLAERTDTQYF.

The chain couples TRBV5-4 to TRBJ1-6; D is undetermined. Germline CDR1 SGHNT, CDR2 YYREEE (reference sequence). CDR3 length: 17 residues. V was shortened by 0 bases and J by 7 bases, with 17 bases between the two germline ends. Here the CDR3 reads CASSLAAVRGSNSPLHF. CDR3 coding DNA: TGTGCCAGCAGCTTGGCGGCGGTTCGAGGGTCGAATTCACCCCTCCACTTT.

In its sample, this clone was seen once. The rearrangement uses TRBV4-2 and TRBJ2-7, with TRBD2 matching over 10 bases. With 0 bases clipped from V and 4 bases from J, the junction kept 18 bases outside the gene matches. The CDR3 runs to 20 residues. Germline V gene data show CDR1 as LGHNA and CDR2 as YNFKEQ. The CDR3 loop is CASSQDGTSGALGGAYEQYF. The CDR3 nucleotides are TGTGCCAGCAGCCAAGATGGTACTAGCGGGGCCCTTGGGGGGGCATACGAGCAGTACTTC.

CDR3 in DNA: TGTGCCAGCTCATCAAGCAGGGATGAAAAACTGTTTTTT. Translating it yields CASSSSRDEKLFF. This chain connects TRBV18 to TRBJ1-4, with D possibly matching TRBD1 (5 bases). V was trimmed by 5 bases and J by 6 bases, leaving 10 bases between them. CDR3 length equals 13 residues. Germline values: CDR1 KGHSH, CDR2 LQKENI.

Written as DNA, the CDR3 is TGTGCCAGCAGCCAAGATCTAGGAGCCGAGCAGTACTTC. Amino acid sequence: CASSQDLGAEQYF. This chain joins TRBV14 and TRBJ2-7; D is unclear. CDR1 SGHDN and CDR2 FVKESK come from the germline V gene. The CDR3 is made up of 13 amino acids. The V and J ends lost 0 bases and 6 bases respectively, with 9 bases between them.

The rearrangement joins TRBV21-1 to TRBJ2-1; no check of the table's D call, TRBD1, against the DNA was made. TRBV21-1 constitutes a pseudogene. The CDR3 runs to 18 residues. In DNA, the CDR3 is TGTGCCAGCAGCAAAAAGAAAATGGACAGGGGTTCCTACAATGAGCAGTTCTTC. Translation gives CASSKKKMDRGSYNEQFF.

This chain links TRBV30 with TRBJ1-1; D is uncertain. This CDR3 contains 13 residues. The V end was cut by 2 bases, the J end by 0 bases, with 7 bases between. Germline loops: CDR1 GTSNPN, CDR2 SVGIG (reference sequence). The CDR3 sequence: CAWSSSLNTEAFF. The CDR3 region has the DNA TGTGCCTGGAGTTCGAGTCTGAACACTGAAGCTTTCTTT.

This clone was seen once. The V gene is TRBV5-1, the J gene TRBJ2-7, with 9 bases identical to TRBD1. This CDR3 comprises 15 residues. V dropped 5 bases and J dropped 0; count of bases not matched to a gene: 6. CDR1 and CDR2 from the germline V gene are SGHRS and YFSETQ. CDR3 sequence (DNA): TGCGCCAGCAGTTATGACAGGGGGGACTCCTACGAGCAGTACTTC. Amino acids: CASSYDRGDSYEQYF.

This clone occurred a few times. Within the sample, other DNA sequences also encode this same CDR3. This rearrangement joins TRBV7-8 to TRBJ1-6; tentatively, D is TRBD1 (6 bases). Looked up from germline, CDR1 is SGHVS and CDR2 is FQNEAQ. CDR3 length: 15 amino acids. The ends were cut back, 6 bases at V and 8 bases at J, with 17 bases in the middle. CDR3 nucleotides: TGTGCCAGCAGTTTCGGGACACTGAAAGATTCACCCCTCCACTTT. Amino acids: CASSFGTLKDSPLHF.

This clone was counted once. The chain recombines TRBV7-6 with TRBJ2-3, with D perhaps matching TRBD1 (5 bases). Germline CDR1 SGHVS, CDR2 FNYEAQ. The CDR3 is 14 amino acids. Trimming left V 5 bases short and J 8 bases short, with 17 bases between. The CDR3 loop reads CASSRGSGQGTQYF. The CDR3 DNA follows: TGTGCCAGCAGCCGAGGATCGGGTCAGGGTACGCAGTATTTT.

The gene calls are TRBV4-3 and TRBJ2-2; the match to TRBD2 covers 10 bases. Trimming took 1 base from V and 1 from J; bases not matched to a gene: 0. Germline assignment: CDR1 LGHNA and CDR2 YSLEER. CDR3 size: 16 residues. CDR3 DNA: TGCGCCAGCAGCCAAGGACTAGCGGGGAACACCGGGGAGCTGTTTTTT. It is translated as CASSQGLAGNTGELFF.

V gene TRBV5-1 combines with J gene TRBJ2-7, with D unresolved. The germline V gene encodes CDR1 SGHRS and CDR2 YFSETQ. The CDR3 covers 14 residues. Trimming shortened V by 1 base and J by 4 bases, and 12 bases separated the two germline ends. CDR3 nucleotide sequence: TGCGCCAGCAGCTTGTCAGGCAGTGGGTACGAGCAGTACTTC. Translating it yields CASSLSGSGYEQYF. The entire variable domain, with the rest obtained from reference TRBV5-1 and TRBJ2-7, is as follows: KAGVTQTPRYLIKTRGQQVTLSCSPISGHRSVSWYQQTPGQGLQFLFEYFSETQRNKGNFPGRFSGRQFSNSRSEMNVSTLELGDSALYLCASSLSGSGYEQYFGPGTRLTVT.

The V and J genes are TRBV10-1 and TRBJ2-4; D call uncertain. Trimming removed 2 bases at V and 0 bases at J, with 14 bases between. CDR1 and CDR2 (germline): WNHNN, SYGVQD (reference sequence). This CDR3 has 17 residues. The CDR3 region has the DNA TGCGCCAGCAGTGAGCGCCAGTCGACATTAGCCAAAAACATTCAGTACTTC. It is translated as CASSERQSTLAKNIQYF.

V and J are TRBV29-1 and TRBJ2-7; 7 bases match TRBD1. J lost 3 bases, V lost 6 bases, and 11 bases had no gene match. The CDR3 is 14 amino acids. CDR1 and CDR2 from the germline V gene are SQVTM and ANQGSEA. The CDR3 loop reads CSVVKGQHVYEQYF. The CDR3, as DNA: TGCAGCGTCGTCAAGGGACAGCATGTCTACGAGCAGTACTTC.

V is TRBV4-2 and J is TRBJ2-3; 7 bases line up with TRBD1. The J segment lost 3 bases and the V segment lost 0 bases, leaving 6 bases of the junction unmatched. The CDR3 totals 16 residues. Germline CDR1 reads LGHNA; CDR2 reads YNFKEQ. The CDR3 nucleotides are TGTGCCAGCAGCCAAGATAGGTACAGGGGAACAGATACGCAGTATTTT. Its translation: CASSQDRYRGTDTQYF.

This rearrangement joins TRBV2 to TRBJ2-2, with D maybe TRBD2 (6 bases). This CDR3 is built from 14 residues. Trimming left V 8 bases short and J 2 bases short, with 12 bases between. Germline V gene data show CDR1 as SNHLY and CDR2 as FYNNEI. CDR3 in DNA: TGTGCCAGCGGTCCGGGAGCTAACACCGGGGAGCTGTTTTTT. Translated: CASGPGANTGELFF.

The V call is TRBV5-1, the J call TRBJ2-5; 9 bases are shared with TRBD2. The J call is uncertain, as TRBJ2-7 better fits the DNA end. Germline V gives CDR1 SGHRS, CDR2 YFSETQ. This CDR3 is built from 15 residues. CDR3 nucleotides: TGCGCCAGCAGCTTCACACTAGCGGGTTCCTACGAGCAGTACTTC. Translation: CASSFTLAGSYEQYF.